This entry lists 30 T cell receptor beta chains sequenced from one sample in a study of T cell responses to AZD1222 COVID-19 vaccine. Method: immunoSEQ multiplex PCR; TCRdb's copy keeps in-frame clones and lacks some. This table has about 31,000 clones, roughly 88% appearing once. The sample here was peripheral blood, taken 28 days after the second AZD1222 dose. These receptors originate from an adult who received the AZD1222 COVID-19 vaccine.

This clone turned up a few times. The chain employs TRBV4-3 and TRBJ2-7; 9 nucleotides line up with TRBD1. This CDR3 is built from 15 residues. V lost 1 base to trimming and J lost 5 bases; unmatched junction nucleotides: 6. The germline V gene has CDR1 LGHNA and CDR2 YSLEER. The DNA of the CDR3 is TGCGCCAGCAGCCAAGCGTGGACAGGGGCCAACGAGCAGTACTTC. This sequence encodes CASSQAWTGANEQYF.

The J gene is TRBJ2-5, the V gene TRBV28, with D possibly being TRBD1 (5 bases). Trimming removed 2 bases at V and 2 bases at J, with 6 bases between. The CDR3 runs 13 residues. CDR1 and CDR2 from the germline V gene are MDHEN and SYDVKM. For the CDR3, the DNA is TGTGCCAGCAGTTTAAACAGGCAAGAGACCCAGTACTTC. This translates into CASSLNRQETQYF.

This sequence joins TRBV4-3 and TRBJ1-2; 9 nucleotides align to TRBD1. In germline, CDR1 is LGHNA, CDR2 YSLEER. The CDR3 loop spans 15 amino acids. V was clipped by 1 base and J by 3 bases; unmatched bases: 3. The CDR3 DNA is TGCGCCAGCAGCCAAGGGACAGGGGTAGACTATGGCTACACCTTC. This codes for CASSQGTGVDYGYTF.

In its sample, this clone was seen once. The chain couples TRBV30 to TRBJ2-1; TRBD2 aligns across 8 bases. The CDR3 runs 13 residues. Germline-derived CDR1 and CDR2 are GTSNPN and SVGIG (reference sequence). V shed 5 bases, J shed 1 base, and the junction held 1 base outside the gene matches. The CDR3 region has the DNA TGTGCCTGGGGGACTAGTTCCTACAATGAGCAGTTCTTC. Encoded protein: CAWGTSSYNEQFF.

The V and J genes are TRBV11-3 and TRBJ1-3; D remains unclear. The CDR3 length is 15 residues. With 5 bases removed from V and 4 bases from J, the gap between germline ends came to 15 bases. Germline V gives CDR1 SGHNT, CDR2 YENEEA. The CDR3 region is CASSTLTGVGNTIYF. CDR3 DNA: TGTGCCAGCAGCACCCTGACCGGGGTAGGAAACACCATATATTTT.

This chain links TRBV5-5 with TRBJ1-5, with D possibly being TRBD1 (6 bases). The length of the CDR3 is 14 residues. Trimming took 0 bases from V and 11 from J, leaving 15 bases between them. From germline, CDR1 is SGHKS and CDR2 YYEKEE (reference sequence). CDR3 nucleotides: TGTGCCAGCAGCTTGGGAGCCGGCGAGGGGGCCCAGCATTTT. Translating it yields CASSLGAGEGAQHF.

This clone was seen more than once but under ten times. This chain links TRBV9 with TRBJ2-7; TRBD1 matches at 8 bases. Per germline, CDR1 SGDLS and CDR2 YYNGEE. The CDR3 consists of 14 residues. V shed 3 bases and J 3 bases; nucleotides not matched to a gene: 5. CDR3 region: CASSGRGQGYEQYF. The CDR3, as DNA: TGTGCCAGCAGCGGACGAGGACAGGGCTACGAGCAGTACTTC.

The gene calls are TRBV18 and TRBJ1-5; the D gene is possibly TRBD1 (5 bases). With 2 bases removed from V and 6 bases from J, the gap between germline ends came to 8 bases. Germline CDR1 KGHSH, CDR2 LQKENI. The CDR3 contains 13 residues. CDR3 nucleotide sequence: TGTGCCAGCTCACCAGAGGGGTCTCAGCCCCAGCATTTT. This translates into CASSPEGSQPQHF.

This chain uses TRBV19 with TRBJ2-5; no definite D call. The CDR3 has 13 amino acids. Germline assignment: CDR1 LNHDA and CDR2 SQIVND (reference sequence). Trimming cost V 3 bases and J 2 bases, with 7 bases left between them. The CDR3 DNA reads as TGTGCCAGTAGTATCATCAGACAAGAGACCCAGTACTTC. Residues: CASSIIRQETQYF.

The CDR3 DNA follows: TGTGCCAGTAGTAGATACCCGGGACAGGAGACTGGCTACACCTTC. Protein sequence: CASSRYPGQETGYTF. J is TRBJ1-2 and V is TRBV19, with 8 bases identical to TRBD1. Per the germline V gene, CDR1 is LNHDA and CDR2 is SQIVND (reference sequence). CDR3 length: 15 amino acids. The V gene end was trimmed by 4 bases and the J gene end by 7 bases; junction bases not matched to a gene: 11.

The CDR3 loop is CASSRDQNTEAFF. The CDR3 nucleotides are TGTGCCAGCTCCAGAGACCAGAACACTGAAGCTTTCTTT. J is TRBJ1-1 and V is TRBV7-3; no reliable D call. V was pared by 8 bases and J by 1 base, with 11 bases between. This CDR3 is 13 amino acids long. Germline V gives CDR1 SGHTA, CDR2 FQGTGA. The complete variable domain, with remaining parts taken from reference TRBV7-3 and TRBJ1-1, reads GAGVSQTPSNKVTEKGKYVELRCDPISGHTALYWYRQSLGQGPEFLIYFQGTGAADDSGLPNDRFFAVRPEGSVSTLKIQRTERGDSAVYLCASSRDQNTEAFFGQGTRLTVV.

In this sample, this clone turned up once. The gene calls are TRBV4-3 and TRBJ1-1; D unresolved. Germline V gene data show CDR1 as LGHNA and CDR2 as YSLEER. The germline V and J ends were trimmed by 0 bases and 2 bases, with 7 bases remaining between them. This CDR3 comprises 14 residues. The CDR3 DNA follows: TGCGCCAGCAGCCAAGATTCGGGTAACACTGAAGCTTTCTTT. Translation: CASSQDSGNTEAFF.

The chain couples TRBV3-1 (or the pseudogene TRBV3-2) to TRBJ1-1; tentative D call: TRBD1 (5 bases). Between the trimmed V and J ends, which lost 7 bases and 4 bases, there was a span of 10 bases. Germline lookup yields CDR1 LGHDT and CDR2 YNNKEL (reference sequence). CDR3 length: 12 residues. CDR3 coding DNA: TGTGCCAGCATGAGGAGGGGCACTGAAGCTTTCTTT. It specifies CASMRRGTEAFF.

This rearrangement joins TRBV7-8 to TRBJ1-2; D is undetermined. Germline V lookup: CDR1 SGHVS, CDR2 FQNEAQ. The CDR3 consists of 13 residues. V was pared by 4 bases and J by 8 bases, with 14 bases between. The CDR3 nucleotides read TGTGCCAGCAGCTCAGCAACAGCGTACGGCTACACCTTC. The encoded protein is CASSSATAYGYTF.

The chain uses TRBV6-5 and TRBJ1-4; no firm D call. There are 15 residues in the CDR3. V lost 5 bases and J lost 0, with 10 bases in between. Germline V gene lookup returns CDR1 MNHEY and CDR2 SVGAGI. CDR3 loop: CASSTRITTNEKLFF. DNA of the CDR3: TGTGCCAGCAGTACGCGAATTACAACTAATGAAAAACTGTTTTTT.

The gene calls are TRBV11-3 and TRBJ2-3; 7 bases align to TRBD1. Germline V lookup: CDR1 SGHNT, CDR2 YENEEA. The junction had 4 bases not matched to a gene; V was cut back by 5 bases and J by 2 bases. CDR3 length: 14 amino acids. The CDR3 region is CASSPGQHTDTQYF. As DNA, the CDR3 is TGTGCCAGCAGCCCGGGACAGCACACAGATACGCAGTATTTT. Drawing the rest from reference TRBV11-3 and TRBJ2-3, the complete variable domain is EAGVVQSPRYKIIEKKQPVAFWCNPISGHNTLYWYLQNLGQGPELLIRYENEEAVDDSQLPKDRFSAERLKGVDSTLKIQPAELGDSAVYLCASSPGQHTDTQYFGPGTRLTVL.

By share of the sample, this clone is medium-sized. V and J are TRBV7-8 and TRBJ2-7, with D possibly being TRBD1 or TRBD2 (7 bases each). The CDR3 is 15 amino acids. V dropped 3 bases and J dropped 2 bases, with 14 bases sitting between them. Per the germline V gene, CDR1 is SGHVS and CDR2 is FQNEAQ. The CDR3 reads CASSLGGTETYEQYF. DNA for the CDR3: TGTGCCAGCAGCTTGGGGGGGACAGAAACCTACGAGCAGTACTTC.

The rearrangement joins TRBV10-3 to TRBJ2-2; weak D call: TRBD2 (5 bases). The CDR3 is 16 residues long. V was pared by 3 bases and J by 1 base, with 12 bases between. Germline lookup yields CDR1 ENHRY and CDR2 SYGVKD. The CDR3, as DNA: TGTGCCATCAGTGACCCGGACGGAGGGAACACCGGGGAGCTGTTTTTT. Residues: CAISDPDGGNTGELFF.

CDR3 DNA sequence: TGTGCCTGGAGCCCTCTTGTGGGGGTTGTTACAGATACGCAGTATTTT. Translation: CAWSPLVGVVTDTQYF. The V call is TRBV30, the J call TRBJ2-3; either TRBD1 or TRBD2 may fit D (5 bases each). This CDR3 has 16 amino acids. The germline V and J ends were trimmed by 3 bases and 3 bases, with 19 bases remaining between them. Germline V gene lookup returns CDR1 GTSNPN and CDR2 SVGIG (reference sequence).

The chain links TRBV7-9 to TRBJ1-2; D not certain. The CDR3 spans 13 residues. The germline V gene has CDR1 SEHNR and CDR2 FQNEAQ (reference sequence). Trimming shortened V by 4 bases and J by 3 bases, and 9 bases separated the two germline ends. The CDR3 coding sequence is TGTGCCAGCAGCTCCCTGGCCCACTATGGCTACACCTTC. It specifies CASSSLAHYGYTF.

V usage is TRBV7-2 and J usage is TRBJ1-5, with D unclear. CDR3 length: 16 amino acids. The germline V gene encodes CDR1 SGHTA and CDR2 FQGNSA. Deletions cut 1 base from V and 0 bases from J, with 10 bases between. The CDR3 DNA follows: TGTGCCAGCAGCTTAGATGTAGTGGGTAGCAATCAGCCCCAGCATTTT. Its translation is CASSLDVVGSNQPQHF.

The chain has TRBV2 and TRBJ1-5; D unresolved. This CDR3 has 11 amino acids. Germline assignment: CDR1 SNHLY and CDR2 FYNNEI. V was pared by 5 bases and J by 7 bases, with 6 bases between. The CDR3 loop is CASSSGQPQHF. The CDR3 DNA sequence: TGTGCCAGCAGTTCTGGGCAGCCCCAGCATTTT.

The rearrangement links TRBV2 to TRBJ1-1, with D perhaps TRBD1 (5 bases). The CDR3 runs to 14 residues. V was shortened by 8 bases and J by 2 bases, with 15 bases between the two germline ends. CDR1 is SNHLY and CDR2 is FYNNEI in the germline V gene. The CDR3 bases are TGTGCCAGCCATCCGACAGATATAAACACTGAAGCTTTCTTT. As protein: CASHPTDINTEAFF.

Written as DNA, the CDR3 is TGTGCCAACTCCCACCTGAACACTGAAGCTTTCTTT. It codes for CANSHLNTEAFF. This chain connects TRBV7-9 to TRBJ1-1; no reliable D call. The V end lost 10 bases, the J end lost 0 bases, and 9 bases lay between the germline ends. The V gene's germline CDR1 is SEHNR and CDR2 FQNEAQ (reference sequence). This CDR3 comprises 12 residues.

For this clone: The sample contains more than one DNA sequence encoding this CDR3. The rearrangement uses TRBV10-3 and TRBJ1-5; D is unclear. The CDR3 runs to 15 residues. Germline V gives CDR1 ENHRY, CDR2 SYGVKD. With 3 bases removed from V and 0 bases from J, the gap between germline ends came to 9 bases. As DNA, the CDR3 is TGTGCCATCAGTGAAGGGAGGAATAGCAATCAGCCCCAGCATTTT. This translates into CAISEGRNSNQPQHF.

V and J are TRBV9 and TRBJ1-1; D perhaps matches TRBD1 (6 bases). In germline, CDR1 is SGDLS, CDR2 YYNGEE. V was shortened by 2 bases and J by 1 base, with 9 bases between the two germline ends. The CDR3 runs 14 residues. CDR3 coding DNA: TGTGCCAGCAGCGTCACAGGGAGGAACACTGAAGCTTTCTTT. It is translated as CASSVTGRNTEAFF.

The chain links TRBV5-8 to TRBJ2-2; 9 bases agree with TRBD1. This CDR3 has 15 residues. V lost 2 bases and J lost 4; bases outside the gene matches: 3. Germline V lookup: CDR1 SGHTS, CDR2 YDEGEE. The CDR3 nucleotides are TGTGCCAGCAGCTTACAGGGGGCGATCACCGGGGAGCTGTTTTTT. Its protein product is CASSLQGAITGELFF.

This sequence joins TRBV19 and TRBJ2-3; a weak D match, TRBD2 (6 bases). The CDR3 consists of 17 residues. V shed 5 bases and J shed 0 bases, with 18 bases lying between them. Germline assignment: CDR1 LNHDA and CDR2 SQIVND (reference sequence). The CDR3 loop reads CASSLSSAGSSTDTQYF. The CDR3 DNA reads as TGTGCCAGTAGTCTTTCTAGCGCCGGATCAAGCACAGATACGCAGTATTTT.

The chain couples TRBV4-1 to TRBJ2-1; tentative D call: TRBD1 (7 bases). The germline V gene encodes CDR1 MGHRA and CDR2 YSYEKL. This CDR3 is built from 15 residues. The V gene lost 1 base and the J gene lost 7 bases, with 14 bases spanning the gap. The CDR3 here is CASSQVWRGRNEQFF. The CDR3 nucleotides are TGCGCCAGCAGCCAAGTTTGGAGGGGGCGAAATGAGCAGTTCTTC.

The rearrangement links TRBV15 to TRBJ1-2; the match to TRBD1 covers 10 bases. Germline trimming cut 0 bases from V and 4 bases from J; bases unmatched to any gene: 5. CDR3 length: 16 amino acids. Germline V gene sequence: CDR1 LNHNV, CDR2 YYDKDF (reference sequence). The CDR3 DNA reads as TGTGCCACCAGCAGAGACCCGGGACAGGGGATCTATGGCTACACCTTC. Its translation is CATSRDPGQGIYGYTF. The full variable domain, rest sourced from reference TRBV15 and TRBJ1-2, is DAMVIQNPRYQVTQFGKPVTLSCSQTLNHNVMYWYQQKSSQAPKLLFHYYDKDFNNEADTPDNFQSRRPNTSFCFLDIRSPGLGDTAMYLCATSRDPGQGIYGYTFGSGTRLTVV.